Below, 9 T cell receptor beta chains from the same sample are listed, as sequenced in a study of T-cell memory formation after mild COVID-19. One entry per CDR3 protein results from TCRdb running MiXCR on the 5' RACE reads. The sample contains about 210,000 distinct CDR3 sequences, roughly a tenth of which appear only once. The specimen was PBMCs or a T cell subset sorted from them (not recorded which). The receptor source for this set is a man aged 18-30 years who had mild COVID-19 (a few samples of this study predate the infection). Cell type and time point are not known.

This clonotype was counted at least ten times. The chain joins TRBV7-9 to TRBJ2-2; D remains ambiguous. V was clipped by 0 bases and J by 7 bases, with 6 bases between them. This CDR3 is built from 13 residues. The germline CDR1 and CDR2 sequences are SEHNR and FQNEAQ (reference sequence). The CDR3 nucleotides read TGTGCCAGCAGCTTAGCCGGTTTCGGGGAGCTGTTTTTT. It yields the protein CASSLAGFGELFF.

The rearrangement joins TRBV4-3 to TRBJ2-6; D not resolved. V was clipped by 2 bases and J by 1 base, with 21 bases between them. The CDR3 has 20 amino acids. CDR1 and CDR2 (germline): LGHNA, YSLEER. The CDR3 loop is CASSQRPFGEDVSGANVLTF. CDR3 DNA sequence: TGCGCCAGCAGCCAAAGGCCATTCGGTGAGGACGTATCTGGGGCCAACGTCCTGACTTTC.

The CDR3 bases are TGTGCCACCAGCAGAAGACAGAACAATCAGCCCCAGCATTTT. It is translated as CATSRRQNNQPQHF. The rearrangement uses TRBV15 and TRBJ1-5, with a tentative D call TRBD1 (5 bases). Trimming shortened V by 2 bases and J by 3 bases, and 8 bases separated the two germline ends. CDR1 is LNHNV, CDR2 YYDKDF, per germline (reference sequence). CDR3 length: 14 amino acids.

This sequence joins TRBV7-2 and TRBJ2-7, with D tentatively TRBD2 (5 bases). This CDR3 is built from 13 residues. CDR1 is SGHTA and CDR2 is FQGNSA in the germline V gene. Trimming took 3 bases from V and 6 from J, leaving 12 bases between them. CDR3 DNA sequence: TGTGCCAGCAGCTTGGTGGACTGGGCCGAGCAGTACGTC. It yields the protein CASSLVDWAEQYV.

This clonotype was detected only a few times. The CDR3 DNA follows: TGTGCCACCAGTGATACGGCAGGGGAAGATTACGGTCAGCCCCAGCATTTT. Amino acid sequence: CATSDTAGEDYGQPQHF. V gene TRBV24-1 combines with J gene TRBJ1-5; perhaps TRBD1 as D (6 bases). V was trimmed by 3 bases and J by 6 bases, leaving 20 bases between them. The CDR3 consists of 17 residues. Germline loops: CDR1 KGHDR, CDR2 SFDVKD.

The chain combines TRBV7-9 with TRBJ2-2; D is ambiguous. This CDR3 contains 17 residues. Germline lookup yields CDR1 SEHNR and CDR2 FQNEAQ (reference sequence). The ends were cut back, 5 bases at V and 7 bases at J, with 23 bases in the middle. CDR3 sequence: CASSPPKLGRPFGELFF. The CDR3 DNA reads as TGTGCCAGCAGCCCCCCGAAGTTGGGAAGGCCGTTCGGGGAGCTGTTTTTT.

This rearrangement joins TRBV15 to TRBJ2-3; 8 bases are a match to TRBD2. V dropped 5 bases and J dropped 5; count of bases not matched to a gene: 9. The CDR3 runs to 15 residues. The V gene's germline CDR1 is LNHNV and CDR2 YYDKDF (reference sequence). The CDR3 region is CATSRNGLAGDTQYF. CDR3 DNA: TGTGCCACCAGCCGGAACGGACTAGCAGGAGATACGCAGTATTTT.

The chain combines TRBV7-2 with TRBJ2-1; 7 positions agree with TRBD1. Trimming cost V 5 bases and J 4 bases; bases outside gene matches: 2. This CDR3 is built from 13 residues. CDR1 SGHTA and CDR2 FQGNSA come from the germline V gene. CDR3 sequence reads: CASSPQGYNEQFF. The CDR3 DNA follows: TGTGCCAGCAGCCCACAGGGGTACAATGAGCAGTTCTTC.

The chain is built from TRBV4-3 and TRBJ2-2; TRBD1 matches at 11 bases. Germline V gives CDR1 LGHNA, CDR2 YSLEER. The CDR3 spans 17 residues. V dropped 5 bases and J dropped 6; count of bases not matched to a gene: 11. The CDR3 loop is CASSRLLGTGGAGELFF. CDR3 bases: TGCGCCAGCAGCAGACTTCTCGGGACAGGGGGTGCCGGGGAGCTGTTTTTT.